This T cell receptor (beta chain) was identified during a study of STAT5B mutations in CD4+ large granular lymphocyte leukemia. Original processing notes: The detection floor for productive clonotype frequency was 2.59 x 10-5. The data were produced by immunoSEQ multiplex PCR, yet TCRdb's version contains in-frame clones alone and is incomplete. From that table come the V and J calls and clone size; the DNA was used to work out D and trimming. The sample includes over 25,000 clones, 65% to 90% of them seen just once. What was sequenced was CD4+ T cells from blood buffy coats. The TCR originated in a human donor in good health.

CDR3 loop: CASSFPSGTLNTEAFF. CDR3 DNA: TGTGCCAGCAGCTTCCCTTCCGGGACATTGAACACTGAAGCTTTCTTT. The chain is built from TRBV11-1 and TRBJ1-1; possibly TRBD1 for D (6 bases). This CDR3 region has 16 residues. V was shortened by 3 bases and J by 0 bases, with 14 bases between the two germline ends. The germline CDR1 and CDR2 sequences are SGHAT and FQDESV (reference sequence).